The clone carrying this T cell receptor (beta chain) was seen a handful of times. Regarding time point: newly diagnosed GD, antithyroid drugs for less than 3 months. The TCR library was made from RNA extracted from PBMCs. iRepertoire HTBI primers and Arm-PCR of CDR3 regions built TCR beta libraries. TCRdb re-called the multiplex PCR reads with MiXCR, one entry per CDR3 protein. The table lists 350,000 to 500,000 distinct CDR3 sequences, 16% of them singletons. The data are from a study of regulatory T cells in long-lasting Graves disease. The CDR3 runs 14 residues. V trimming: 5 bases; J trimming: 0 bases; junction bases outside the gene matches: 2. From germline, CDR1 is KGHDR and CDR2 SFDVKD. This sample was shared with a second study, whose subject was T cells in Graves' hyperthyroidism and ophthalmopathy.

V usage is TRBV24-1 and J usage is TRBJ1-2; 7 bases match TRBD1. The sample was peripheral blood mononuclear cells (PBMCs), taken at new diagnosis, from a patient treated with antithyroid drugs. The sequence was collected from a woman between 18 and 30 years old with Graves disease. The CDR3 sequence is CATSARGANYGYTF. The CDR3 bases are TGTGCCACCAGTGCCAGGGGGGCTAACTATGGCTACACCTTC.